This T cell receptor beta chain was recorded in a study of T-cell reconstitution after alpha-beta-depleted transplantation in children. The TCRbeta library incorporated unique molecular identifiers. A single record per CDR3 protein comes from TCRdb applying MiXCR to the PCR reads. Seen here are roughly 500,000 distinct CDR3 sequences, under 15% observed once, and the top ten hold around 6%. Germline trimming cut 5 bases from V and 2 bases from J; bases unmatched to any gene: 6. This CDR3 spans 14 amino acids. Germline values: CDR1 MNHEY, CDR2 SVGEGT. The chain employs TRBV6-2 or TRBV6-3 and TRBJ2-7; 7 bases are shared with TRBD1. The input for sequencing was PBMCs from the stem cell graft donor, taken from the stem cell graft. This clonotype was obtained from a human donor who donated a stem cell graft to a child with combined immunodeficiency. DNA for the CDR3: TGTGCCAGCAGTCACCGGGACAGCCCCTACGAGCAGTACTTC. It specifies CASSHRDSPYEQYF.